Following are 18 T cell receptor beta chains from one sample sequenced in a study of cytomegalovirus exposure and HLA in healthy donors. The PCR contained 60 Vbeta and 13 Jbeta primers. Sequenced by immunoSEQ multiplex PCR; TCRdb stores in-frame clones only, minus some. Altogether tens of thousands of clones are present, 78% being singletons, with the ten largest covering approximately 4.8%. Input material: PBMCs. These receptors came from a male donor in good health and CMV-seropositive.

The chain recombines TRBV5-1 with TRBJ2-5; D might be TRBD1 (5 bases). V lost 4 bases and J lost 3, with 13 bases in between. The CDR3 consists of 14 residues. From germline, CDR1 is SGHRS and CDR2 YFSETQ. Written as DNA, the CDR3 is TGCGCCAGCAGCCCTTCTGGGGCGAAAGAGACCCAGTACTTC. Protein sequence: CASSPSGAKETQYF.

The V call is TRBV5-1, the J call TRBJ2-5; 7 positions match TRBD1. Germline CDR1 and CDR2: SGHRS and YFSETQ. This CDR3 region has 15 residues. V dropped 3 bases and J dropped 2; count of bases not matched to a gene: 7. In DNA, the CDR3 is TGCGCCAGCAGCTCTTACAGGGGATTGCAAGAGACCCAGTACTTC. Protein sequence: CASSSYRGLQETQYF.

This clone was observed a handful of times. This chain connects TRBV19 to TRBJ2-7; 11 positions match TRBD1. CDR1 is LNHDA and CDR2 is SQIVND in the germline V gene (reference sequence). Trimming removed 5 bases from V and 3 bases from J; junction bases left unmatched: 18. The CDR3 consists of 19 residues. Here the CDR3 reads CASSAYGTGGNYRFYEQYF. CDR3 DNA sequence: TGTGCCAGTAGTGCCTACGGGACAGGGGGAAATTATCGATTCTACGAGCAGTACTTC.

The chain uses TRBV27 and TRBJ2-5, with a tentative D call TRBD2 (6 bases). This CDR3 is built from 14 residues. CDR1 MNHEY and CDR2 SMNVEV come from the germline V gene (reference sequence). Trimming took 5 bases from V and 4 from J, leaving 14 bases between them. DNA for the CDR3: TGTGCCAGCAGTCCCCCGGGGGTCGGAGAGACCCAGTACTTC. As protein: CASSPPGVGETQYF.

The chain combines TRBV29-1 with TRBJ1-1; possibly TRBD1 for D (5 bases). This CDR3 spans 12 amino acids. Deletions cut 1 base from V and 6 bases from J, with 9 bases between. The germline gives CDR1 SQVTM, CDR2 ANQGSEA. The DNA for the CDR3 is TGCAGCGTTGAAGGACAGTTCGCTGAAGCTTTCTTT. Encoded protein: CSVEGQFAEAFF. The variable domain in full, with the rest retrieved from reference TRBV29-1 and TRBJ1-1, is SAVISQKPSRDICQRGTSLTIQCQVDSQVTMMFWYRQQPGQSLTLIATANQGSEATYESGFVIDKFPISRPNLTFSTLTVSNMSPEDSSIYLCSVEGQFAEAFFGQGTRLTVV.

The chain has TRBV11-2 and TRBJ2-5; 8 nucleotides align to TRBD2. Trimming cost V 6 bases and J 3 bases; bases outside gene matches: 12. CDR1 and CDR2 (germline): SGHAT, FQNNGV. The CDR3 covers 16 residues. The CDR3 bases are TGTGCCAGCAGGCGGCTTACTAGCGGACTCAAAGAGACCCAGTACTTC. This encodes CASRRLTSGLKETQYF.

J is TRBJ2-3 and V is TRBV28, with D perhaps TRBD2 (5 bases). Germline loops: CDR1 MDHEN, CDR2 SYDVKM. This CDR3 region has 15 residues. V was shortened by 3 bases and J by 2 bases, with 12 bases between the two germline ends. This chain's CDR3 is CASSFAGRATDTQYF. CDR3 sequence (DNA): TGTGCCAGCAGTTTCGCGGGCCGGGCCACAGATACGCAGTATTTT.

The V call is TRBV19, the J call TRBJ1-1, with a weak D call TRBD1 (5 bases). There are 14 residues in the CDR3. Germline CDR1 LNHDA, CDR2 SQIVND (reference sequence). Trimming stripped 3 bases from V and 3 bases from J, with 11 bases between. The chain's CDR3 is CASSIQGGDTEAFF. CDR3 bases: TGTGCCAGTAGTATTCAGGGAGGGGACACTGAAGCTTTCTTT.

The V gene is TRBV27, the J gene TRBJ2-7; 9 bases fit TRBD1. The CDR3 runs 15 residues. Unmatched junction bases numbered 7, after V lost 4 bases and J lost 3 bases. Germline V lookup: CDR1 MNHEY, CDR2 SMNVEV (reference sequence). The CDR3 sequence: CASSSRQGVNYEQYF. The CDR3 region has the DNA TGTGCCAGCAGTTCAAGACAGGGGGTCAACTACGAGCAGTACTTC.

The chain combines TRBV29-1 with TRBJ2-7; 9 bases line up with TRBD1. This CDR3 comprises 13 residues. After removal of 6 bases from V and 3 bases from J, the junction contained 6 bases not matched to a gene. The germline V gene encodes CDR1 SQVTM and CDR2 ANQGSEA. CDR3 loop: CSVEGTGNYEQYF. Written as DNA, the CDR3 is TGCAGCGTCGAGGGGACAGGGAACTACGAGCAGTACTTC.

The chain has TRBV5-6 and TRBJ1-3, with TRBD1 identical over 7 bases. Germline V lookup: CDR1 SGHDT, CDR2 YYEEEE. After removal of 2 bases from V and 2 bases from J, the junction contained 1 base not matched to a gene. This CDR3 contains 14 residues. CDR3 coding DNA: TGTGCCAGCAGCTTTACAGGGGCTGGAAACACCATATATTTT. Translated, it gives CASSFTGAGNTIYF.

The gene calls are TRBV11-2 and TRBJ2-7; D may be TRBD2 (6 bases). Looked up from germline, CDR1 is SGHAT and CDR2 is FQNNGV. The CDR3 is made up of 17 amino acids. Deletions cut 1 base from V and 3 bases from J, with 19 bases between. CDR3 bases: TGTGCCAGCAGCTTAGTAAGAAGCTGGGACTCTAACTACGAGCAGTACTTC. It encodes CASSLVRSWDSNYEQYF.

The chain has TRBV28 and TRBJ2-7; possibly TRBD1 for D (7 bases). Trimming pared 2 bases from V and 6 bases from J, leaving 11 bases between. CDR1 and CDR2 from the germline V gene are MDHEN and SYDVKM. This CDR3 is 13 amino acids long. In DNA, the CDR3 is TGTGCCAGCAGTTTACAGGGGGGCATCGAGCAGTACTTC. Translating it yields CASSLQGGIEQYF.

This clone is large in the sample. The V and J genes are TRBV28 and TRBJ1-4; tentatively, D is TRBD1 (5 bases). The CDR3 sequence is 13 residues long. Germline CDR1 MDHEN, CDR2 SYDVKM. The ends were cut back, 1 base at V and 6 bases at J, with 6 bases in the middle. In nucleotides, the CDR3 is TGTGCCAGCAGTTTATCGGGGGATGAAAAACTGTTTTTT. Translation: CASSLSGDEKLFF.

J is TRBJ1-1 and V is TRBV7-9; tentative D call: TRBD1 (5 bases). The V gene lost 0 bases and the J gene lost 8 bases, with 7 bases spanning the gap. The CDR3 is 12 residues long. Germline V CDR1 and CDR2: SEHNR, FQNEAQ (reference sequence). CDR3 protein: CASSLAGAEAFF. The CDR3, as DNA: TGTGCCAGCAGCTTAGCAGGGGCAGAAGCTTTCTTT. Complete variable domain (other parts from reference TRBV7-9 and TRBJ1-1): DTGVSQNPRHKITKRGQNVTFRCDPISEHNRLYWYRQTLGQGPEFLTYFQNEAQLEKSRLLSDRFSAERPKGSFSTLEIQRTEQGDSAMYLCASSLAGAEAFFGQGTRLTVV.

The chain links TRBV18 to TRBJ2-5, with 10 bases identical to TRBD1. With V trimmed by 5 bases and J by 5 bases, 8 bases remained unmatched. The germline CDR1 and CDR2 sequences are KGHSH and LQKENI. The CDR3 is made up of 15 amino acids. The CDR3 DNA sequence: TGTGCCAGCTCATACGCCGGGACAGGGGACGAGACCCAGTACTTC. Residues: CASSYAGTGDETQYF.

Here the CDR3 reads CASSETSGEYANTGELFF. Here the CDR3 DNA reads TGTGCCAGCAGTGAAACTAGCGGGGAATACGCGAACACCGGGGAGCTGTTTTTT. The genes are TRBV2 and TRBJ2-2; 10 bases map to TRBD2. The CDR3 runs to 18 residues. J lost 0 bases, V lost 2 bases, and 6 bases had no gene match. CDR1 and CDR2 from the germline V gene are SNHLY and FYNNEI.

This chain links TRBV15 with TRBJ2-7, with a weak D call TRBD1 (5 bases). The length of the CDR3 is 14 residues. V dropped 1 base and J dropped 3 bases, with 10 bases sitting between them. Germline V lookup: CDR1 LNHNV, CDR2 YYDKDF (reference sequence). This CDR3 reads CATSRGQGFYEQYF. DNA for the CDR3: TGTGCCACCAGCAGAGGCCAGGGTTTCTACGAGCAGTACTTC.